This T cell receptor beta chain derives from a study of neoadjuvant nivolumab and ipilimumab in lung cancer. At the level of the study: Patients got nivolumab 3 mg/kg on days 1, 15 and 29; combination added ipilimumab 1 mg/kg day 1. Study conclusions and caveats: Pretherapy blood TCR richness correlated positively with resected tumor richness. Compared with tumor-adjacent uninvolved lung, resected tumors showed greater richness and clonality. From pretherapy to surgery, tumor richness and clonality rose with dual therapy.

Trimming took 6 bases from V and 2 from J, leaving 18 bases between them. Germline CDR1 reads SEHNR; CDR2 reads FQNEAQ (reference sequence). The CDR3 is 16 residues long. About this clone: The antigen is undetermined.

Clones were sequenced by immunoSEQ multiplex PCR, and TCRdb holds only the in-frame ones, with some missing. The repertoire holds 2,500 to 3,000 clones, with around 85% as singletons. The sample here was tumor tissue, taken before neoadjuvant nivolumab, alone or with ipilimumab. The rearrangement joins TRBV7-9 to TRBJ2-3; possible D gene TRBD2, 5 bases. This receptor was identified in an adult with non-small cell lung cancer. For the CDR3, the DNA is TGTGCCAGCAGTCGTCGTAGCGATTCCGACACAGATACGCAGTATTTT. Its protein is CASSRRSDSDTDTQYF.